This T cell receptor beta chain was found in a study of cytomegalovirus exposure and HLA in healthy donors. Notes on the study in general: According to the study, about 180 TCR beta chains were cytomegalovirus-associated. Reportedly, a later analysis found an Asian-associated ancestry cluster had fewer N-insertions than the approximately 700-donor mean. Productive rates of about 90% or about 30% were seen for most TCR beta V segments in an earlier analysis.

In nominal health when sampled, donors likely had unrecorded immune exposures nonetheless. Worth noting for this clone: Antigen specificity is unknown.

PCR primers comprised 60 Vbeta and 13 Jbeta primers. The data were produced by immunoSEQ multiplex PCR, yet TCRdb's version contains in-frame clones alone and is incomplete. The repertoire holds 85,000 to 100,000 clones, with approximately 76% as singletons. Germline V gene data show CDR1 as LGHNT and CDR2 as FRNRAP. V gave up 2 bases and J gave up 6 bases; unmatched junction bases: 8. This CDR3 contains 17 residues. The specimen sequenced was PBMCs. The clonotype originates from a man between 40 and 49 years old in good health and CMV-seropositive. The chain employs TRBV12-5 and TRBJ2-2, with TRBD2 identical over 11 bases. In DNA form, the CDR3 reads TGTGCTAGTGGTTTGCCCCGTTTTAGCGGGGGGGCCGGGGAGCTGTTTTTT. Translating gives CASGLPRFSGGAGELFF.